Listed here is a single TCR beta chain. No antigen is known for it. Amplification started from genomic DNA. Amplification of the beta chain CDR3 used 30 forward and 13 reverse multiplex primers. TCRdb itself ran the multiplex PCR reads through MiXCR, one entry per CDR3 protein. The sample gives 250,000 to 300,000 distinct CDR3 sequences, approximately 45% of which show up once; roughly an eighth is in the top ten. The data originate from a study of type 1 and type 2 diabetes patients. Study at large: The cohort mixed type 1 diabetes, type 2 diabetes and nondiabetic donors. Across the study, some 20 million paired-end reads were produced. Study-level points and caveats: Unmatched age and gender across groups might bias interpretation.

The CDR3 length is 15 residues. Germline V gene sequence: CDR1 LNHDA, CDR2 SQIVND (reference sequence). V shed 9 bases and J 0 bases; nucleotides not matched to a gene: 5. The TCR originated in a man between 18 and 35 years old with type 2 diabetes. The J gene is TRBJ2-2, the V gene TRBV19; 9 nucleotides line up with TRBD2. Sequencing input: peripheral blood mononuclear cells (PBMCs). This chain's CDR3 is CASTAGGPNTGELFF. In DNA, the CDR3 is TGTGCCAGCACCGCGGGAGGGCCGAACACCGGGGAGCTGTTTTTT.